This T cell receptor beta chain was identified during a study of T cells in Graves' hyperthyroidism and ophthalmopathy. Broader study findings: Among clonotypes expanded in thyroid above 0.001, most were also found in blood.

This clonotype was found a few times. Its target is not known. The CDR3 regions of TCR beta were amplified from RNA transcripts. When the TCR CDR3 underwent first-round RT-PCR, the HTBI primer set was used. TCRdb called the multiplex PCR reads again in MiXCR, with one record for every CDR3 protein. This table has hundreds of thousands of distinct CDR3 sequences, less than 25% appearing once. V was pared by 3 bases and J by 6 bases, with 9 bases between. CDR3 length: 12 residues. Germline V lookup: CDR1 DFQATT, CDR2 SNEGSKA (reference sequence). This TCR derives from a man aged 25 to 40 with Graves' ophthalmopathy. Sequencing was performed on blood. The rearrangement uses TRBV20-1 and TRBJ2-1, with a possible D match to TRBD2 (6 bases). Here the CDR3 DNA reads TGCAGTGCTAGCCAGGAGGGCAATGAGCAGTTCTTC. Translating gives CSASQEGNEQFF.